The T cell receptor (beta chain) described here comes from a study of blood T cell repertoires in COVID-19. Whole-study context: The cDNA or gDNA used as material had been derived from T cells, B-cell-depleted T cells, or PBMCs.

This table comes from immunoSEQ multiplex PCR, and its TCRdb copy is limited to in-frame clones, with some not included. There are over 55,000 clones in the sample; roughly 90% occur only once, and around 23% lies in the top ten. Material for sequencing was peripheral blood. This clonotype was obtained from a woman over 75 with COVID-19, enrolled during active disease.

The CDR3 loop is CASSKVRGRGPTGELFF. In nucleotides, the CDR3 is TGTGCCAGCAGCAAAGTTAGGGGGCGTGGGCCCACCGGGGAGCTGTTTTTT. V and J are TRBV21-1 and TRBJ2-2; TRBD1, the table's D call, lacks a check against the DNA. TRBV21-1 is described as a pseudogene. The length of the CDR3 is 17 residues.